This is a list of T cell receptor beta chains from one sample in a study of blood T cell repertoires in COVID-19. Here immunoSEQ multiplex PCR was the method, and the copy in TCRdb shows in-frame clones only, minus some. The sample yields around 300,000 clones, nearly 90% seen once. Source material: PBMCs or T cells enriched from blood (not recorded which). Receptors were obtained from a woman under 30 with acute COVID-19. Both conserved end residues are part of each CDR3. The order of the fields is J gene, V gene, D gene, clone size, CDR3 length, CDR3 protein, CDR3 DNA. A D gene is named only where the DNA matches it firmly. The size of a clone is reported for some rows only, either as once, few or many, or as a class for expanded clones.

TRBJ2-5	TRBV7-9	NA	once	12	CASSPLRETQYF	TGTGCCAGCAGCCCACTCCGGGAGACCCAGTACTTC
TRBJ2-7	TRBV5-5	TRBD2	NA	13	CASSLGDYYEQYF	TGTGCCAGCAGCTTGGGGGACTACTACGAGCAGTACTTC
TRBJ2-7	TRBV9	TRBD1	NA	17	CASSVAGTGSYIGEQYF	TGTGCCAGCAGCGTAGCGGGGACAGGGTCTTATATCGGCGAGCAGTACTTC
TRBJ2-1	TRBV11-2	TRBD2	NA	20	CASSIDLLRGLLGGYNEQFF	TGTGCCAGCAGCATAGATCTCCTCCGTGGGCTTCTCGGGGGGTACAATGAGCAGTTCTTC
TRBJ1-6	TRBV6-5	NA	NA	13	CASTPTGNSPLHF	TGTGCCAGCACCCCCACAGGAAATTCACCCCTCCACTTT
TRBJ1-6	TRBV11-2	TRBD1	once	18	CASSFSPLIGTGNSPLHF	TGTGCCAGCAGCTTCTCTCCTTTAATCGGGACAGGGAATTCACCCCTCCACTTT
TRBJ2-7	TRBV6-2/TRBV6-3	TRBD1	NA	15	CASSGTGTGAYEQYF	TGTGCCAGCAGTGGAACCGGGACAGGGGCCTACGAGCAGTACTTC
TRBJ2-3	TRBV11-2	TRBD1	NA	13	CASLDRGLDTQYF	TGTGCCAGCCTAGACAGGGGACTGGATACGCAGTATTTT
TRBJ1-4	TRBV30	TRBD1	NA	15	CAWSVQTGTNEKLFF	TGTGCCTGGAGTGTACAGACAGGGACTAATGAAAAACTGTTTTTT
TRBJ1-6	TRBV5-4	NA	once	15	CASSLFGSYNSPLHF	TGTGCCAGCAGCTTGTTCGGGTCCTATAATTCACCCCTCCACTTT
TRBJ1-1	TRBV19	NA	NA	14	CASSIGGLNTEAFF	TGTGCCAGTAGTATCGGAGGTTTGAACACTGAAGCTTTCTTT
TRBJ1-5	TRBV10-3	TRBD1	NA	13	CAASQGAGQPQHF	TGTGCCGCCTCACAGGGGGCAGGGCAGCCCCAGCATTTT
TRBJ2-7	TRBV3-1/TRBV3-2	TRBD1	NA	15	CASSPFRTGGSVQYF	TGTGCCAGCAGCCCCTTCCGGACAGGGGGGTCGGTGCAGTACTTC
TRBJ2-1	TRBV4-1	TRBD2	NA	14	CASSPSGSYNEQFF	TGCGCCAGCAGCCCTAGCGGGTCGTACAATGAGCAGTTCTTC
TRBJ1-2	TRBV6-2/TRBV6-3	NA	NA	13	CASSQTGRYGYTF	TGTGCCAGCAGTCAGACAGGTCGCTATGGCTACACCTTC
TRBJ2-7	TRBV5-4	NA	NA	14	CASSFTPILYEQYF	TGTGCCAGCAGCTTTACCCCTATTCTCTACGAGCAGTACTTC
TRBJ2-1	TRBV5-1	TRBD2	NA	19	CASSLVPLSASGADNEQFF	TGCGCCAGCAGCTTGGTCCCTCTGAGTGCTAGCGGGGCCGACAATGAGCAGTTCTTC
TRBJ2-7	TRBV28	TRBD2	NA	13	CASSPRTSVEQYF	TGTGCCAGCAGTCCACGAACTAGCGTCGAGCAGTACTTC
TRBJ2-3	TRBV7-9	TRBD2	few	15	CASSRTSGLTDTQYF	TGTGCCAGCAGCAGGACTAGCGGTCTCACAGATACGCAGTATTTT
TRBJ1-2	TRBV9	TRBD1	NA	15	CASSVTGTGNYGYTF	TGTGCCAGCAGCGTCACAGGGACAGGCAACTATGGCTACACCTTC
TRBJ1-4	TRBV7-9	TRBD1	NA	16	CASSLDGQATNEKLFF	TGTGCCAGCAGCTTAGACGGACAGGCAACTAATGAAAAACTGTTTTTT
TRBJ2-1	TRBV28	TRBD1	NA	15	CASSFDRGPYNEQFF	TGTGCCAGCAGTTTCGACAGGGGCCCCTACAATGAGCAGTTCTTC
TRBJ2-7	TRBV7-9	TRBD1	NA	15	CASSNPGQGFYEQYF	TGTGCCAGCAGTAATCCGGGACAGGGTTTCTACGAGCAGTACTTC
TRBJ2-3	TRBV7-2	TRBD2	NA	18	CASSLIGTSRTSTDTQYF	TGTGCCAGCAGCTTAATCGGGACTAGCAGAACTAGCACAGATACGCAGTATTTT
TRBJ2-1	TRBV11-2	NA	NA	16	CASSLFASGHYNEQFF	TGTGCCAGCAGCTTATTTGCCTCGGGACACTACAATGAGCAGTTCTTC
TRBJ1-2	TRBV5-8	NA	NA	13	CASSLAWEDGYTF	TGTGCCAGCAGCTTGGCTTGGGAGGACGGCTACACCTTC
TRBJ2-7	TRBV3-1/TRBV3-2	NA	NA	16	CASSPWSGSSSYEQYF	TGTGCCAGCAGCCCGTGGTCAGGGTCGAGCTCCTACGAGCAGTACTTC
TRBJ2-1	TRBV7-3	NA	NA	13	CASSLTLTNEQFF	TGTGCCAGCAGCCTAACTTTGACTAATGAGCAGTTCTTC